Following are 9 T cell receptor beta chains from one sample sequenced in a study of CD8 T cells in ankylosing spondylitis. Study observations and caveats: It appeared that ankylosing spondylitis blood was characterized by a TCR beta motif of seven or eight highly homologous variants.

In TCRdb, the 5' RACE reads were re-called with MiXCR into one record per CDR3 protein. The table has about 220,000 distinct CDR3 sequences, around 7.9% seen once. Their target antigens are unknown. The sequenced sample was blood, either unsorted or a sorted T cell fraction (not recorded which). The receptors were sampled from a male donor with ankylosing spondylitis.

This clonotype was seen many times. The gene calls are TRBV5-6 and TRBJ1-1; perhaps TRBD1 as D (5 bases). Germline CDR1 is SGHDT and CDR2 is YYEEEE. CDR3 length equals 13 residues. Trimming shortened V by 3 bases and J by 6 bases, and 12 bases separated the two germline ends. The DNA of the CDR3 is TGTGCCAGCAGCTCCCTCAGGGAGGCTGAAGCTTTCTTT. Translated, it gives CASSSLREAEAFF. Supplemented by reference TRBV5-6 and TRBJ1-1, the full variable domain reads DAGVTQSPTHLIKTRGQQVTLRCSPKSGHDTVSWYQQALGQGPQFIFQYYEEEERQRGNFPDRFSGHQFPNYSSELNVNALLLGDSALYLCASSSLREAEAFFGQGTRLTVV.

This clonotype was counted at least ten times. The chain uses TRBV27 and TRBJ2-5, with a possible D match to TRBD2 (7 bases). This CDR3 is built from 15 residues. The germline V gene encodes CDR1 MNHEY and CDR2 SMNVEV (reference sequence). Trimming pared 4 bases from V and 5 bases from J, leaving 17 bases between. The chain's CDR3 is CASSSWGGSRETQYF. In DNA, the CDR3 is TGTGCCAGCAGTTCATGGGGGGGCTCGAGGGAGACCCAGTACTTC.

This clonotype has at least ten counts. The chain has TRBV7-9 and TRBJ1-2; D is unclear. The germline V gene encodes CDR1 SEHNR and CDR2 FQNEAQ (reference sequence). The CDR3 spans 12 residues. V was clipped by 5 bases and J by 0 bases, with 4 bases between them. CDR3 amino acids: CASSATNYGYTF. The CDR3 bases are TGTGCCAGCAGCGCCACTAACTATGGCTACACCTTC.

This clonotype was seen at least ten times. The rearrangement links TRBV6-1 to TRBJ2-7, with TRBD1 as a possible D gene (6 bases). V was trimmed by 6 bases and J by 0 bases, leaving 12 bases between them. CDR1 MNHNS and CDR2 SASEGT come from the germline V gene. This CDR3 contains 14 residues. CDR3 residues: CASSIQGNSYEQYF. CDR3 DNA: TGTGCCAGCAGCATTCAGGGGAACTCCTACGAGCAGTACTTC.

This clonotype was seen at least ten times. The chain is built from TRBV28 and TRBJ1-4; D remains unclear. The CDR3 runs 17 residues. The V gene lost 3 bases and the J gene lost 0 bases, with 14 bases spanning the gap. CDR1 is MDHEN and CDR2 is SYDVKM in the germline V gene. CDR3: CASSFSPSGATNEKLFF. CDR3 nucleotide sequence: TGTGCCAGCAGTTTCTCGCCCTCCGGCGCAACTAATGAAAAACTGTTTTTT.

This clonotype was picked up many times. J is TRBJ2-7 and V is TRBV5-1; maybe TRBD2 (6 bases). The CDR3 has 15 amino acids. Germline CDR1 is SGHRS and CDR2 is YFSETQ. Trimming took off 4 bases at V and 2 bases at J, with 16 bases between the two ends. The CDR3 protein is CASSERGTLTYEQYF. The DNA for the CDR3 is TGCGCCAGCAGCGAACGGGGGACCCTTACCTACGAGCAGTACTTC.

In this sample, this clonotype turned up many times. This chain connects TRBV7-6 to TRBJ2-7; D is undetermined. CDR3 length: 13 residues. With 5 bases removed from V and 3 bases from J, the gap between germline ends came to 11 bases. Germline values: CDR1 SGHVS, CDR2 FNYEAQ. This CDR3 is CASSNILNYEQYF. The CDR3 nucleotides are TGTGCCAGCAGCAACATTTTGAACTACGAGCAGTACTTC. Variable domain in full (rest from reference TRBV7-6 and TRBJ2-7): GAGVSQSPRYKVTKRGQDVALRCDPISGHVSLYWYRQALGQGPEFLTYFNYEAQQDKSGLPNDRFSAERPEGSISTLTIQRTEQRDSAMYRCASSNILNYEQYFGPGTRLTVT.

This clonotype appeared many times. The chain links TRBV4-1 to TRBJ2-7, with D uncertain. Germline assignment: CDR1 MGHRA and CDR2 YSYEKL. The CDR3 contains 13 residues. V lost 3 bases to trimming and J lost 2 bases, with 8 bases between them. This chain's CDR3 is CASSQNKAYEQYF. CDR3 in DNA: TGCGCCAGCAGCCAGAACAAGGCCTACGAGCAGTACTTC.

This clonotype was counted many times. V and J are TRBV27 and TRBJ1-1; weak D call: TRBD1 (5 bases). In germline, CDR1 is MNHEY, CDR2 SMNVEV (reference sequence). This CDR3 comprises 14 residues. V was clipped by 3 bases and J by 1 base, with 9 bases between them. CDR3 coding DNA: TGTGCCAGCAGTTTTGGTGGGACGAACACTGAAGCTTTCTTT. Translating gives CASSFGGTNTEAFF.